Shown below are 9 T cell receptor beta chains from a single sample sequenced in a study of cytomegalovirus exposure and HLA in healthy donors. 13 Jbeta primers and 60 Vbeta primers were used for the PCR. Data came from immunoSEQ multiplex PCR; TCRdb stores just in-frame clones and leaves some out. This sample has tens of thousands of clones, with 60% to 80% found just once. The sample comprised PBMCs. These receptors all stem from a woman aged 40 to 49 in good health and CMV-seropositive.

This chain joins TRBV29-1 and TRBJ1-4; D might be TRBD1 (5 bases). Deletions cut 7 bases from V and 0 bases from J, with 6 bases between. This CDR3 region has 12 residues. CDR1 and CDR2 (germline): SQVTM, ANQGSEA. This CDR3 reads CSAGTTNEKLFF. Here the CDR3 DNA reads TGCAGCGCAGGGACAACTAATGAAAAACTGTTTTTT.

This CDR3 reads CASSEPFGQGKNIQYF. Written as DNA, the CDR3 is TGTGCCAGCAGTGAGCCCTTCGGACAAGGCAAAAACATTCAGTACTTC. The chain joins TRBV6-1 to TRBJ2-4; tentatively, D is TRBD1 (5 bases). This CDR3 is 16 amino acids long. The V gene lost 3 bases and the J gene lost 3 bases, with 15 bases spanning the gap. Germline V CDR1 and CDR2: MNHNS, SASEGT.

This chain uses TRBV6-5 with TRBJ2-7, with TRBD2 identical over 7 bases. Germline V CDR1 and CDR2: MNHEY, SVGAGI. With 5 bases clipped from V and 6 bases from J, the junction kept 4 bases outside the gene matches. The CDR3 has 12 residues. The CDR3, as DNA: TGTGCCAGCAGTCATGGGGGGGGCGAGCAGTACTTC. Amino acid sequence: CASSHGGGEQYF.

The rearrangement joins TRBV30 to TRBJ2-3; D perhaps matches TRBD1 (6 bases). The CDR3 length is 12 residues. Trimming left V 5 bases short and J 5 bases short, with 11 bases between. Germline V gives CDR1 GTSNPN, CDR2 SVGIG (reference sequence). The CDR3 sequence: CAWGQSKDTQYF. The CDR3 coding sequence is TGTGCCTGGGGACAGAGTAAAGATACGCAGTATTTT.

This clone has just one count. This CDR3 is CASSWEGYDGYTF. The CDR3 DNA is TGCGCCAGCAGCTGGGAGGGTTACGATGGCTACACCTTC. The J gene is TRBJ1-2, the V gene TRBV5-1; no reliable D call. The CDR3 loop spans 13 amino acids. V was shortened by 3 bases and J by 6 bases, with 12 bases between the two germline ends. Germline assignment: CDR1 SGHRS and CDR2 YFSETQ.

Here the CDR3 reads CASSEDSWETQYF. In DNA, the CDR3 is TGTGCCAGCAGTGAAGATAGCTGGGAGACCCAGTACTTC. The chain couples TRBV2 to TRBJ2-5; D remains ambiguous. CDR1 is SNHLY, CDR2 FYNNEI, per germline. The CDR3 extends over 13 amino acids. Trimming removed 1 base from V and 5 bases from J, with 8 bases in between.

The V gene is TRBV29-1, the J gene TRBJ2-1; 13 bases fit TRBD2. This CDR3 region has 14 residues. The junction had 9 bases not matched to a gene; V was cut back by 7 bases and J by 9 bases. Germline values: CDR1 SQVTM, CDR2 ANQGSEA. The CDR3 is CSADGTSGTAEQFF. Written as DNA, the CDR3 is TGCAGCGCCGACGGGACTAGCGGGACGGCTGAGCAGTTCTTC.

This clone has only one observation. V is TRBV5-6 and J is TRBJ1-5, with a weak D call TRBD1 (5 bases). Germline V gene sequence: CDR1 SGHDT, CDR2 YYEEEE. There are 14 residues in the CDR3. The ends were cut back, 0 bases at V and 3 bases at J, with 7 bases in the middle. The CDR3 DNA follows: TGTGCCAGCAGCTTGGGGGGGGTCAATCAGCCCCAGCATTTT. This gives the protein CASSLGGVNQPQHF.

V and J are TRBV5-1 and TRBJ2-7; TRBD2 agrees at 10 bases. Germline CDR1 and CDR2: SGHRS and YFSETQ. This CDR3 spans 20 amino acids. Germline trimming cut 3 bases from V and 2 bases from J; bases unmatched to any gene: 20. CDR3 in amino acids: CASSSSGGSSLAGTTYEQYF. DNA for the CDR3: TGCGCCAGCAGCTCCAGCGGGGGGTCTTCACTAGCGGGGACTACCTACGAGCAGTACTTC.